Here is one T cell receptor beta chain with its context. This clone was counted a few times. No antigen is known for it. No base quality information exists; no much larger clone differs at one position. The junction carries 5 bases between V and J, which are trimmed by 3 bases and 4 bases respectively. Looking up the germline V gene yields CDR1 SGHDT and CDR2 YYEEEE. The CDR3 holds 11 amino acids from the cysteine to the phenylalanine. Only the CDR3 DNA stays, 33 bases, in frame from base 1. The sample originates from a study of cytomegalovirus exposure and HLA in healthy donors (dated by TCRdb to between 2016 and 2019). Regarding the study in general: An earlier analysis of approximately 550 of the donors reported more than 250 Gb of sequence data and 117 million unique TCR beta sequences from approximately 180 million T cells. Roughly 320 gigabases of sequencing data and 70 million to 100 million unique TCR sequences made up an early release that covered roughly 670 HLA-typed donors. Among the roughly 370 genotyped donors, approximately 76% belonged to the genetic ancestry cluster associated with self-reported Caucasian donors. The study aimed to test whether signatures of past pathogen exposure could be identified by cataloging public T cell receptors. The study used immunosequencing to profile the T cell repertoires of several hundred subjects and linked those repertoires to cytomegalovirus serostatus. A separate validation cohort of approximately 130 different subjects was used in addition to the roughly 640-subject first cohort. The study combined high-throughput TCR immunosequencing, statistical association of individual TCRs with disease status, and machine learning to predict cytomegalovirus infection status. To study patterns of TCR occurrence, a later analysis re-analyzed previously published TCR beta repertoires from around 700 donors and added high-resolution HLA genotyping. Rather than drawing on any new phenotypic data, the later analysis identified candidate immune exposures from TCR beta sequences and the way those sequences occurred across donors. To decide whether each TCR beta V gene segment behaved as functional or pseudogenic, an earlier analysis of several hundred of the donors relied on high-throughput TCR beta sequencing. Alongside the repertoire data, information on donor age, sex, ethnicity and CMV serostatus was compiled. Genome-wide SNP genotypes for about three fifths of the roughly 670 donors were used in a later genetic analysis, which treated that subset as a discovery cohort. All discovery cohort repertoires had been generated using a single sequencing platform. HLA typing covered class I and class II loci at four-digit resolution. Typing coverage differed by locus: A, B, C, DRB1 and DQB1 were typed in roughly 620-630 donors, DQA1 in about 500, DPA1 in nearly 610, and DPB1 in 472. Roughly five DR-DQ haplotypes were treated as single units for association and clustering because of strong linkage in the cohort. Among 398 genotyped donors of the cohort, an average of around 240,000 unique TCR beta nucleotide sequences were sequenced per donor, 15% to 20% of them non-productive. The paper's findings and limits, for the study overall: An earlier analysis of some 590 of the donors showed that most TCR beta V segments appeared in productive rearrangements either about 90% or about 30% of the time, which broadly matched IMGT annotations. Because some donors lacked HLA typing at each locus, the association tests relied only on the typed subset. In vitro tests confirmed that a few of the cytomegalovirus-associated TCR beta chains recognize cytomegalovirus antigens. In a later analysis, TCR association rates were found to vary across HLA loci, with the most associated TCRs seen for DRB1 alleles and the fewest for HLA-C alleles. Specific HLA alleles were associated with roughly 16,000 TCR beta sequences at a false discovery rate of 0.05 in a later analysis. Most CMV-associated TCR beta chains appeared to be HLA-restricted in a later analysis, and the HLA associations seemed to be driven largely by CMV exposure. In a later genetic analysis, a missense DCLRE1C variant was associated with V-gene and J-gene trimming of TCR beta chains, and the association was replicated in an independent cohort. In a later analysis, several top co-occurrence clusters were reported to appear linked to parvovirus B19, influenza, CMV and Epstein-Barr virus. A further reported finding was that TCR beta sequences accurately predicted the HLA-A and HLA-B alleles for most subjects in the first cohort. Because counts were too low, seventeen rarely observed V segments, including chromosome 9 orphons, were excluded from the earlier analysis of roughly 580 of the donors. The 87-base-pair reads could not distinguish some IMGT-functional V segments, including TRBV6-2 and TRBV6-3, so those segments were excluded. The only immune exposure information available for the cohort was CMV serostatus. This cohort had only TCR beta chains sequenced, and the lack of alpha or paired-chain data limited which features could be detected. A cluster of highly shared sequence variants was judged likely to be a technical artifact of the sequencing pipeline. The authors suggested that the approach could potentially be generalized to other disease states and immunological phenotypes. Correlated functional status among segregating V segments might be attributable to linkage disequilibrium, but an unknown experimental factor could not be ruled out. When HLA alleles, especially DR and DQ, strongly co-occurred, TCR associations were difficult to assign to individual alleles. In a later analysis, HLA-associated TCR beta chains were found to be more clonally expanded and to have lower generation probabilities than equally common non-associated chains. Roughly uniform sequencing depth across donors was assumed in presence/absence analyses, although this assumption may not hold. The classifier was reported to diagnose cytomegalovirus status with high specificity and sensitivity in both the original and validation cohorts. In a later genetic analysis, fewer N-insertions in productive TCRs were reported among donors in an Asian-associated ancestry cluster than the roughly 700-donor mean. A total of about 180 TCR beta chains were listed by the study as associated with cytomegalovirus. Most TCR sequences were seen in very few donors, while some public TCRs were found in many individuals.

The cohort was made up of 650 to 700 healthy bone marrow donors. Cohort members were all nominally healthy when sampled, although unrecorded immune exposures were likely present. The donor was CMV seropositive and was included in the group of some 290 seropositive cohort members. Each donor provided a peripheral blood sample, and peripheral blood mononuclear cells were used for TCR beta sequencing. The Qiagen DNeasy Blood Extraction Kit was used to extract genomic DNA from the blood cell samples. Library method: the immunoSEQ multiplex PCR assay. For the multiplex PCR, a mixture combining 60 forward primers for TCR Vbeta segments and 13 reverse primers for TCR Jbeta segments was used. The CDR3 region of rearranged TCR beta genes was amplified from genomic DNA by a multiplex PCR assay. Amplified TCR beta libraries were sequenced as 87-base-pair reads on the Illumina HiSeq System. Concerning the study's data processing: Across the 670 or so repertoires, a later analysis counted tens of millions of unique TCR beta chains, around 10 million of which were shared by at least two donors. To remove PCR and sequencing errors, raw reads were error-corrected and collapsed into unique sequences using a nearest-neighbor algorithm that merged closely related sequences. To assign V, D and J gene segments, CDR3 sequences were aligned to IMGT reference sequences. For a sequence to be retained, a match of at least six nucleotides to both a V gene segment and a J gene segment was required. Rearrangements were classified as productive when the CDR3 lacked stop codons and remained in frame with V and J, and all other rearrangements were classified as non-productive. Following IMGT convention, CDR3 was defined as the stretch from the second conserved V-encoded cysteine up to the conserved J-encoded phenylalanine. The earlier analysis of about 610 of the donors excluded any sequence lacking an unambiguous match to a single V gene segment. In an earlier analysis of 450 to 750 of the donors, a V segment was called functional when productive rearrangements were above 56.7%, and segregating when the standard deviation between donors exceeded 5%. To diagnose cytomegalovirus status from the catalog of TCR beta chain sequences, a statistical classification framework was built. In a later analysis, V and J genes were assigned by comparing TCR nucleotide sequences against IMGT/GENE-DB human TR gene sequences. In a later analysis, CDR3 sequences and most-parsimonious VDJ recombination scenarios were assigned using the TCRdist pipeline. In a later analysis, each TCR beta chain was defined by its CDR3 amino acid sequence together with its V-gene family, and reads without a unique V-gene family were excluded. As a way to deal with suspected cross-contamination and a sequencing artifact, a later analysis dropped roughly 600 nucleotide sequences that were highly shared and had low generation probability. In a later analysis, a clonal expansion index was calculated for each public chain from normalized within-repertoire ranks of inferred template counts. Generation probabilities in a later analysis came from a VDJ recombination model fitted to out-of-frame rearrangements, and those results were checked against IGoR. In a later analysis, hypergeometric tests were used to score TCR-TCR, TCR-HLA and TCR-CMV co-occurrence, with a repertoire-size bias correction applied to TCR pairs. To estimate false discovery rates, a later analysis permuted the HLA or CMV assignments 20 times. In a later analysis, co-occurring TCRs were grouped using DBSCAN, and TCRdist sequence similarity was added for clustering within HLA-allele-positive subsets. Repertoires with fewer than 30,000 or more than 120,000 public chains, plus five repertoires with anomalous nucleotide sharing, were excluded from co-occurrence clustering. TCRdb took over this immuneACCESS table, retaining in-frame rearrangements with V and J assigned. Such tables are incomplete; in checked studies, under half of the missing clones stem from an unresolved V gene, and the remainder is unexplained. V and J calls and clone size come straight from that table; D and trimming were deduced from the DNA. The table for this sample lists 30,000 to 45,000 clones; around 49% of them were counted only once. The ten largest clones take up roughly 6.2% of the sample.

The sequence joins TRBV5-6 to TRBJ2-7, with no reliable assignment of the D segment. The TCR originated in a woman between 40 and 50 years old in good health and CMV-seropositive. The specimen was PBMCs. The CDR3 here reads CASSSLYEQYF. The bases read TGTGCCAGCAGCTCACTTTACGAGCAGTACTTC.